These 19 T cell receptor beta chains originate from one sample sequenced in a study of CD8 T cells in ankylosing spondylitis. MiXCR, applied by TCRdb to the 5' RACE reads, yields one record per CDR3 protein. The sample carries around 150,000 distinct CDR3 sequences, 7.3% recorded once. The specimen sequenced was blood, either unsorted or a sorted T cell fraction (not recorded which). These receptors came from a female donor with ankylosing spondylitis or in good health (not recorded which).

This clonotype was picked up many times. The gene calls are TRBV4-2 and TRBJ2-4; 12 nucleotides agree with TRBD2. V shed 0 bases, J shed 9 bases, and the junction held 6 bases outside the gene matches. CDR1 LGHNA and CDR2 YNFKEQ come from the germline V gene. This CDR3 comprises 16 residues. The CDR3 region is CASSQDRLAGEVIQYF. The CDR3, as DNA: TGTGCCAGCAGCCAAGATCGACTAGCGGGGGAGGTCATTCAGTACTTC.

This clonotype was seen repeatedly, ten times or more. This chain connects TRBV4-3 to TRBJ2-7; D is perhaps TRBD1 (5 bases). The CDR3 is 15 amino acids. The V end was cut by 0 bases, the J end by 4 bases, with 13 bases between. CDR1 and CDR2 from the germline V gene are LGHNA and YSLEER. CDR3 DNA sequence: TGCGCCAGCAGCCAAGAGTCCAGGGTCGCGTACGAGCAGTACTTC. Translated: CASSQESRVAYEQYF.

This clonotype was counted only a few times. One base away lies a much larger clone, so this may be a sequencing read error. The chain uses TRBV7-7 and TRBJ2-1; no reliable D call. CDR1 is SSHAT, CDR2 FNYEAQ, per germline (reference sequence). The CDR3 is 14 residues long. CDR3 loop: CAGSEDGSYNEQFF. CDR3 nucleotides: TGTGCTGGCAGCGAGGACGGGTCATACAATGAGCAGTTCTTC.

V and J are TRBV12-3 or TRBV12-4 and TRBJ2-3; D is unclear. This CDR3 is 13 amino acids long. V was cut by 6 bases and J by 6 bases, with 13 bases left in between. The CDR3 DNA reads TGTGCCAGCAGCACAATCATAGGTGATACGCAGTATTTT. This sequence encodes CASSTIIGDTQYF.

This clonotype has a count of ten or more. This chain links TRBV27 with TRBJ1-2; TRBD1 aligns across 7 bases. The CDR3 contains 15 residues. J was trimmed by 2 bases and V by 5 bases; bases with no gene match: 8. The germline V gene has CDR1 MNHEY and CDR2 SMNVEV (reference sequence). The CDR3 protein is CASSPDRAKNYGYTF. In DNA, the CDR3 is TGTGCCAGCAGTCCAGACAGGGCTAAAAACTATGGCTACACCTTC.

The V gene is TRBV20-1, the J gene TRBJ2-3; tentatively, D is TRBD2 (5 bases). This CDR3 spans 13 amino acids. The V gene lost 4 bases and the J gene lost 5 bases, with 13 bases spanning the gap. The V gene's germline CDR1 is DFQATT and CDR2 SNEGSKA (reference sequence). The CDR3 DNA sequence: TGCAGTGCTACCGGGATCGTGGGAGATACGCAGTATTTT. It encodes CSATGIVGDTQYF.

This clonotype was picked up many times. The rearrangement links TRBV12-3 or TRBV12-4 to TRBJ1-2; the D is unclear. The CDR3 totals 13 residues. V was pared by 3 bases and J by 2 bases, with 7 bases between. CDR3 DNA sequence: TGTGCCAGCAGTTTCGACGGGAACTATGGCTACACCTTC. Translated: CASSFDGNYGYTF.

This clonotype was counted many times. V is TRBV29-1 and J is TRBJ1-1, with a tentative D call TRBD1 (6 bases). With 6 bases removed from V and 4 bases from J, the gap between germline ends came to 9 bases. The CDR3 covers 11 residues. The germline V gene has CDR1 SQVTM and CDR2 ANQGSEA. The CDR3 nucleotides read TGCAGCGTCGGGGGGGCCACTGAAGCTTTCTTT. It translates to CSVGGATEAFF.

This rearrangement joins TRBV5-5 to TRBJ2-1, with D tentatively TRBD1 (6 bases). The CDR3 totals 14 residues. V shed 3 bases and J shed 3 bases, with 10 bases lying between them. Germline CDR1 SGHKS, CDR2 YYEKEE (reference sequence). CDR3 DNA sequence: TGTGCCAGCAGCTCTTCGACAGGCTACAATGAGCAGTTCTTC. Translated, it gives CASSSSTGYNEQFF.

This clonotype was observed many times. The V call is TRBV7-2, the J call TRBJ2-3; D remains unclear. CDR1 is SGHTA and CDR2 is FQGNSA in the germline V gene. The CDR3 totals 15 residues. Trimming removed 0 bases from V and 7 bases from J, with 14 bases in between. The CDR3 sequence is CASSLALQTRNTQYF. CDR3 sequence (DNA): TGTGCCAGCAGCTTAGCGTTGCAGACGCGGAATACGCAGTATTTT.

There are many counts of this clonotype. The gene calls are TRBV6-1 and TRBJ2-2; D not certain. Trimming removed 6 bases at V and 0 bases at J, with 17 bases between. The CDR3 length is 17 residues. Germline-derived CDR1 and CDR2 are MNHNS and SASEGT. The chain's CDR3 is CASRSPMYPANTGELFF. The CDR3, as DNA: TGTGCCAGCAGGAGCCCTATGTACCCTGCGAACACCGGGGAGCTGTTTTTT.

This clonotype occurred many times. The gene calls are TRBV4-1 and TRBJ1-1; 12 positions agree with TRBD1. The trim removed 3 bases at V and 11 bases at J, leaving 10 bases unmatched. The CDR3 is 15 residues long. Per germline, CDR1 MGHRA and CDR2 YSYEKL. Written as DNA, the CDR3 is TGCGCCAGCAGCCATCCGAGCCGGGACAGGGGGCAGGCTTTCTTT. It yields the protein CASSHPSRDRGQAFF.

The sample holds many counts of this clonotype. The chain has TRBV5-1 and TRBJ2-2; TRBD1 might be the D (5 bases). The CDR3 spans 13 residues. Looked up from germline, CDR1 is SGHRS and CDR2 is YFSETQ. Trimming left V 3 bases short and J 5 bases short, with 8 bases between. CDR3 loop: CASSSQGTGELFF. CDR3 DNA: TGCGCCAGCAGCTCTCAGGGTACCGGGGAGCTGTTTTTT.

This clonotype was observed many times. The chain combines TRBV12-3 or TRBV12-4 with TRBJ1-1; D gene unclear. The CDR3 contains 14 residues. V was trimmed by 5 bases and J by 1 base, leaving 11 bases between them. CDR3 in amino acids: CASSKIQANTEAFF. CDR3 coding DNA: TGTGCCAGCAGTAAGATCCAGGCGAACACTGAAGCTTTCTTT.

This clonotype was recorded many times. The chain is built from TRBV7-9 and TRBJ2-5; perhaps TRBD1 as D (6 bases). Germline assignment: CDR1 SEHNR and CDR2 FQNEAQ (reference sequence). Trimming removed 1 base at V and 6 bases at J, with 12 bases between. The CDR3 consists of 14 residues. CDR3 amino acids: CASSLVGQRQTQYF. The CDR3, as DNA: TGTGCCAGCAGCTTAGTCGGACAGCGGCAGACCCAGTACTTC. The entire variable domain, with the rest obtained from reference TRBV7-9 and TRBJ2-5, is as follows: DTGVSQNPRHKITKRGQNVTFRCDPISEHNRLYWYRQTLGQGPEFLTYFQNEAQLEKSRLLSDRFSAERPKGSFSTLEIQRTEQGDSAMYLCASSLVGQRQTQYFGPGTRLLVL.

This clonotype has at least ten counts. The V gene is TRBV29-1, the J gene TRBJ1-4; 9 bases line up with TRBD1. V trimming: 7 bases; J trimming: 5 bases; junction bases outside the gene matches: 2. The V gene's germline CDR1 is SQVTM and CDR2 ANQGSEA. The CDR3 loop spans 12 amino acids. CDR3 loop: CSAGTGNEKLFF. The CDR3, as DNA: TGCAGCGCTGGGACAGGGAATGAAAAACTGTTTTTT.

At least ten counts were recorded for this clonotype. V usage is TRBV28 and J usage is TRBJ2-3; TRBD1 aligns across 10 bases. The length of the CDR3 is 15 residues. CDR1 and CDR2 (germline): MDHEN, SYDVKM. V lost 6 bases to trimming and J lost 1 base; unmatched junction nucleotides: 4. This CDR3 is CASSPGTGGTDTQYF. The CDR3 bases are TGTGCCAGCAGCCCAGGGACAGGGGGCACAGATACGCAGTATTTT.

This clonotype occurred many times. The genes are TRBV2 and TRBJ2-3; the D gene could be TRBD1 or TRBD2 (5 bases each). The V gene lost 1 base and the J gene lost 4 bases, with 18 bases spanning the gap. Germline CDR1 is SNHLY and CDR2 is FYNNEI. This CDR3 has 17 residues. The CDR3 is CASSEVGALRPADTQYF. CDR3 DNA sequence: TGTGCCAGCAGTGAAGTCGGGGCGCTCCGGCCGGCAGATACGCAGTATTTT.

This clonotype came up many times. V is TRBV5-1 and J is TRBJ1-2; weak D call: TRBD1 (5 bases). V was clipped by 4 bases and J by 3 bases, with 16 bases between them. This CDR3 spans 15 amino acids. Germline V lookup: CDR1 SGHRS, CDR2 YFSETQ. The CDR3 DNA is TGCGCCAGCAGCCCCGACGGGGGGAGCTACTATGGCTACACCTTC. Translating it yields CASSPDGGSYYGYTF.